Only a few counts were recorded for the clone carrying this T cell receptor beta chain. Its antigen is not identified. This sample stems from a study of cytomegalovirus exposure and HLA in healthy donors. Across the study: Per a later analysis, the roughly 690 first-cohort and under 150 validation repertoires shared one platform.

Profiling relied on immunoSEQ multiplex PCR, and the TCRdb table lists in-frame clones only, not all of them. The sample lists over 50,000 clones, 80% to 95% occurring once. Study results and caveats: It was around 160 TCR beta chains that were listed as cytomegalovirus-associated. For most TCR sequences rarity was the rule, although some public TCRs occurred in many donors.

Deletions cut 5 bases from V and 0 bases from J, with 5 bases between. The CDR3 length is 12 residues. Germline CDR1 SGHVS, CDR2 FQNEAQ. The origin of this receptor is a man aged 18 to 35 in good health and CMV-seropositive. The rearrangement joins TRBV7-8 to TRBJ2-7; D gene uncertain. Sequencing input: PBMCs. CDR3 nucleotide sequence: TGTGCCAGCAGCCGAGCCTCCTACGAGCAGTACTTC. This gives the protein CASSRASYEQYF.